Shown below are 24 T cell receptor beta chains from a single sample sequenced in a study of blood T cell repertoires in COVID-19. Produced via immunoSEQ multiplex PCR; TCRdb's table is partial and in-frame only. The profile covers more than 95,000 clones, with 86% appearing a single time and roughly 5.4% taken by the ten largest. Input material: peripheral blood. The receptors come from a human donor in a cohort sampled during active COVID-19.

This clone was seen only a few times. The CDR3 DNA reads as TGTGCTAGTGGCCCTAGTACCGGGACTAGCGGGAGGGCCAGCTACAATGAGCAGTTCTTC. The encoded protein is CASGPSTGTSGRASYNEQFF. The V call is TRBV12-5, the J call TRBJ2-1; the match to TRBD2 covers 16 bases. J gave up 3 bases and V 6 bases, and 14 bases lay outside the gene matches. This CDR3 comprises 20 residues. The germline gives CDR1 LGHNT, CDR2 FRNRAP.

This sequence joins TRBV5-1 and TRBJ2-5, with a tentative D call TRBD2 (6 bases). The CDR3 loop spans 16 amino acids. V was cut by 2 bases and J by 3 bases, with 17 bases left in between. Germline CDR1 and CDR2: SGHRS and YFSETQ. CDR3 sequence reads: CASSLLGGGGKETQYF. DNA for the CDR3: TGCGCCAGCAGCTTACTCGGGGGAGGAGGAAAAGAGACCCAGTACTTC. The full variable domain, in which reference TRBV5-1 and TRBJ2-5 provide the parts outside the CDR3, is KAGVTQTPRYLIKTRGQQVTLSCSPISGHRSVSWYQQTPGQGLQFLFEYFSETQRNKGNFPGRFSGRQFSNSRSEMNVSTLELGDSALYLCASSLLGGGGKETQYFGPGTRLLVL.

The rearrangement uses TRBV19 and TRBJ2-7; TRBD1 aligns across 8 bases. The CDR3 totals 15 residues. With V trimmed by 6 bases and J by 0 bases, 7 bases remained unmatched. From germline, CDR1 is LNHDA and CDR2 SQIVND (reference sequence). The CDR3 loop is CASREPGGASYEQYF. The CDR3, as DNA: TGTGCCAGTAGGGAGCCAGGGGGCGCCTCCTACGAGCAGTACTTC.

The CDR3 spells CASSLLARSTDTQYF. The CDR3 bases are TGTGCCAGCAGCTTACTGGCCCGTAGCACAGATACGCAGTATTTT. The chain couples TRBV7-9 to TRBJ2-3; the D is unclear. Per the germline V gene, CDR1 is SEHNR and CDR2 is FQNEAQ (reference sequence). The CDR3 totals 15 residues. V was clipped by 2 bases and J by 0 bases, with 9 bases between them.

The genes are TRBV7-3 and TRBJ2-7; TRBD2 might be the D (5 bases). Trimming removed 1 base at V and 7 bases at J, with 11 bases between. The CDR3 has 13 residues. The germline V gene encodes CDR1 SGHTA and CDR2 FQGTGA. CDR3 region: CASSLSGLGEQYF. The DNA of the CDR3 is TGTGCCAGCAGCTTAAGCGGACTCGGGGAGCAGTACTTC.

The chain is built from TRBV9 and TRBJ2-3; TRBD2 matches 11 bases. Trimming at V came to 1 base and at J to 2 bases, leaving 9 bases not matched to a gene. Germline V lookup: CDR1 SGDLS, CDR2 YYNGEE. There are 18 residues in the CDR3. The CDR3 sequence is CASSVSPGLAALTDTQYF. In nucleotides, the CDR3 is TGTGCCAGCAGCGTATCCCCGGGACTAGCGGCACTCACAGATACGCAGTATTTT.

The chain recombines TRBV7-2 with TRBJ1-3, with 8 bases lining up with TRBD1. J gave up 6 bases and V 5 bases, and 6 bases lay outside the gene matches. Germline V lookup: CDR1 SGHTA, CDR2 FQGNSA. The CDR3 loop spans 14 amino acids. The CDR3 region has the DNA TGTGCCAGCAGCCTGGGACAGGCAGAAAACACCATATATTTT. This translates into CASSLGQAENTIYF.

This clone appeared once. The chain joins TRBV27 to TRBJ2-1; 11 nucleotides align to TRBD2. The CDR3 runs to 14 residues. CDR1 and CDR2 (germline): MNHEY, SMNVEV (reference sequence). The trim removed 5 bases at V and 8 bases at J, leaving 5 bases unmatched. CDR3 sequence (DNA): TGTGCCAGCAGTGGGCTAGCGGGAGGTTATGAGCAGTTCTTC. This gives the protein CASSGLAGGYEQFF.

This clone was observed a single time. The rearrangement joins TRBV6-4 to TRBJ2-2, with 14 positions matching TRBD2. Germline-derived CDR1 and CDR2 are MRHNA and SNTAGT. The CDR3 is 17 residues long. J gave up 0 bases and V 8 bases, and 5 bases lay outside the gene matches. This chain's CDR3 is CASRRLAGGANTGELFF. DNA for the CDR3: TGTGCCAGCCGAAGACTAGCGGGAGGGGCGAACACCGGGGAGCTGTTTTTT.

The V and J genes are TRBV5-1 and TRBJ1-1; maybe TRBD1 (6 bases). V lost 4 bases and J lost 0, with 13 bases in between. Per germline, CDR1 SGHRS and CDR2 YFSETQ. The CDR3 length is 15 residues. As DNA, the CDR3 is TGCGCCAGCAGCGCCGGGGGGCCCATGAACACTGAAGCTTTCTTT. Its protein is CASSAGGPMNTEAFF.

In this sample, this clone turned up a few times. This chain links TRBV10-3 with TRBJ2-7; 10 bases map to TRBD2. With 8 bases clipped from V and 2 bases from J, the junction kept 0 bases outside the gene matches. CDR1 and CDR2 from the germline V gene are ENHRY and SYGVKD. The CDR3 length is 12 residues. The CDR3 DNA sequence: TGTGCCATCGGACTAGCGGCCTACGAGCAGTACTTC. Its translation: CAIGLAAYEQYF.

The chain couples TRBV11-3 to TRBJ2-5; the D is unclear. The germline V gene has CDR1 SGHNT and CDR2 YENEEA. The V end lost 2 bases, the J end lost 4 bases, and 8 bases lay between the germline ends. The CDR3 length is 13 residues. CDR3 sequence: CASSLNSGETQYF. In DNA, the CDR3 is TGTGCCAGCAGCTTAAACTCAGGAGAGACCCAGTACTTC.

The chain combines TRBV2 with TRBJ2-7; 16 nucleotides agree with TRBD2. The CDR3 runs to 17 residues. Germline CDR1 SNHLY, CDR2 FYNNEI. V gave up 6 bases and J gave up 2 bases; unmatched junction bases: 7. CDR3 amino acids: CASRPGTSGRGAYEQYF. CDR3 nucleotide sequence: TGTGCCAGCAGACCCGGGACTAGCGGGAGGGGTGCCTACGAGCAGTACTTC. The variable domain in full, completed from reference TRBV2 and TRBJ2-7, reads EPEVTQTPSHQVTQMGQEVILRCVPISNHLYFYWYRQILGQKVEFLVSFYNNEISEKSEIFDDQFSVERPDGSNFTLKIRSTKLEDSAMYFCASRPGTSGRGAYEQYFGPGTRLTVT.

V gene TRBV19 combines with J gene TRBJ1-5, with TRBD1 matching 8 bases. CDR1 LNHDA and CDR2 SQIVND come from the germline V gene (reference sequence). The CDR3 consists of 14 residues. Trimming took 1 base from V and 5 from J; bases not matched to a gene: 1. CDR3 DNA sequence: TGTGCCAGTAGTATAGCACAGGGGGATCAGCCCCAGCATTTT. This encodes CASSIAQGDQPQHF.

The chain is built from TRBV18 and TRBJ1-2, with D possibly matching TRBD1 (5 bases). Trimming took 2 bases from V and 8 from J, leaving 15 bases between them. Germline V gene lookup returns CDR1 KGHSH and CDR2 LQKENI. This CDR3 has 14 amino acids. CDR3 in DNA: TGTGCCAGCTCACCAGATTCCAGGGCGTCCGGCTACACCTTC. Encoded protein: CASSPDSRASGYTF.

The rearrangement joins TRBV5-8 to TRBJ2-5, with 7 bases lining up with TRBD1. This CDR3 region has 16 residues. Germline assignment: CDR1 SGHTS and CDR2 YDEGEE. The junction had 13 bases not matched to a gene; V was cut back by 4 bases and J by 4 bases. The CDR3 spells CASSRLRTGGVETQYF. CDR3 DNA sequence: TGTGCCAGCAGCCGCTTAAGGACAGGAGGAGTAGAGACCCAGTACTTC.

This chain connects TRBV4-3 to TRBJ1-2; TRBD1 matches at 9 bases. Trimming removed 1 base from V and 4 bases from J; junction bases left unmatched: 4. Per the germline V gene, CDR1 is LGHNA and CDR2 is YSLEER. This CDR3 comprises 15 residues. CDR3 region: CASSQGTGAIYGYTF. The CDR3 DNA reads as TGCGCCAGCAGCCAAGGGACAGGGGCTATCTATGGCTACACCTTC.

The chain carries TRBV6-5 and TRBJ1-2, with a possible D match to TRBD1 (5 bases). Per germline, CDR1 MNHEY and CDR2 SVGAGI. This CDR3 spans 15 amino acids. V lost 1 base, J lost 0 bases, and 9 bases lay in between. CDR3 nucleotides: TGTGCCAGCAGTTACTTGGGGGGGTCTAACTATGGCTACACCTTC. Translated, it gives CASSYLGGSNYGYTF.

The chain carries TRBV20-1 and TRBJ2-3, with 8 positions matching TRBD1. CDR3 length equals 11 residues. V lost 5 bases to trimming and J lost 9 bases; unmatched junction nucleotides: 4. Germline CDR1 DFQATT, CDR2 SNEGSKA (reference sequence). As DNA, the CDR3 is TGCAGTGCTGCAGGGGGCGCAACGCAGTATTTT. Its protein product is CSAAGGATQYF.

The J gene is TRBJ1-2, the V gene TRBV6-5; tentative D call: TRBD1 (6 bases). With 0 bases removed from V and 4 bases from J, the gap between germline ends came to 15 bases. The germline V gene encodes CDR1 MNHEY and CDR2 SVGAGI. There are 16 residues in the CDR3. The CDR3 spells CASSYSVTGPIYGYTF. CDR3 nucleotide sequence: TGTGCCAGCAGTTACTCTGTGACAGGTCCAATCTATGGCTACACCTTC.

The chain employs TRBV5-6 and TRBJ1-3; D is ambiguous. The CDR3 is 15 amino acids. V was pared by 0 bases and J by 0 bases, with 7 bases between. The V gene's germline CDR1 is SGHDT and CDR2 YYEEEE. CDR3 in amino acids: CASSLAPNSGNTIYF. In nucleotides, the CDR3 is TGTGCCAGCAGCTTGGCCCCCAACTCTGGAAACACCATATATTTT.

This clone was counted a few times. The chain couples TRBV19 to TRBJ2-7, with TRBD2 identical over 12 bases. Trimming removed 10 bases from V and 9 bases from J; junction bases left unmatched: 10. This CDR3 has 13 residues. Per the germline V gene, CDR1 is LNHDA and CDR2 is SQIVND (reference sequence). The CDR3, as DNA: TGTGCCACCCAGACTAGCGGGAGTTTGTTGCAGTACTTC. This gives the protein CATQTSGSLLQYF.

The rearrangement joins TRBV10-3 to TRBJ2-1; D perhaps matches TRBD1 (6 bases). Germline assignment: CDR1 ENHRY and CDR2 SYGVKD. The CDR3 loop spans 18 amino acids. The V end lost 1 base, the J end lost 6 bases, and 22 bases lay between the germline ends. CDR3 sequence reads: CAISEYLFQTGPSNEQFF. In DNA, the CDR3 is TGTGCCATCAGTGAGTACCTGTTTCAGACAGGCCCTTCCAATGAGCAGTTCTTC.

The CDR3 is CASSWGQDRAYEQYF. In DNA form, the CDR3 reads TGTGCCAGCAGCTGGGGGCAGGACAGAGCCTACGAGCAGTACTTC. The rearrangement joins TRBV5-5 to TRBJ2-7; tentatively, D is TRBD1 (6 bases). The CDR3 is made up of 15 amino acids. Germline V gene lookup returns CDR1 SGHKS and CDR2 YYEKEE (reference sequence). V gave up 3 bases and J gave up 2 bases, with 15 bases separating them.